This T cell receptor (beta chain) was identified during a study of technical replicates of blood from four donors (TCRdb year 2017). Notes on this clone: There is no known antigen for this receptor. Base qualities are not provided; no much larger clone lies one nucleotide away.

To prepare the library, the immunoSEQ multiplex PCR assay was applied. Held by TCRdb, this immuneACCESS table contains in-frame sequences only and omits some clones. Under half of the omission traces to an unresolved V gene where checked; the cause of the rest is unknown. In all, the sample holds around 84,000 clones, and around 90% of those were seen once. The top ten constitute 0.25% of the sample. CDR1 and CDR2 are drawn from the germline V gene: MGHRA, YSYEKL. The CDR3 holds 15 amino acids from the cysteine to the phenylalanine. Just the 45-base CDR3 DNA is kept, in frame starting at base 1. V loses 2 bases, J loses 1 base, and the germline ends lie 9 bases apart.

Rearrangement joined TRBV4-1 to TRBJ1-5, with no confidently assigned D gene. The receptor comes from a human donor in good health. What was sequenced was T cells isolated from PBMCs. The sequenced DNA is TGCGCCAGCAGCCAAACGATCGGGAGCAATCAGCCCCAGCATTTT. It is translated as CASSQTIGSNQPQHF.